The rows below give T cell receptor beta chains drawn from one sample of a study of T cells in Graves' hyperthyroidism and ophthalmopathy. TCRdb recomputed calls from the multiplex PCR reads with MiXCR, one row per CDR3 protein. Of over 650,000 distinct CDR3 sequences in the sample, just under 45% are singletons; the top ten hold 7% to 7.5%. The sample taken for sequencing was peripheral blood or thyroid tissue (not recorded which). All receptors come from an adult man with Graves' disease, either hyperthyroidism or ophthalmopathy (not recorded which). Each CDR3 is given with its conserved first and last residue. A D gene is named only where the DNA matches it firmly. The size field is filled for only some rows; it gives once, few, many or a size class.

D gene,clone size,V gene,J gene,CDR3 protein,CDR3 DNA
NA,many,TRBV19,TRBJ1-5,CASSTTLGTHRDQPQHF,TGTGCCAGTAGTACGACCCTCGGGACTCATCGGGATCAGCCCCAGCATTTT
TRBD1,NA,TRBV29-1,TRBJ2-5,CSATGGQETQYF,TGCAGCGCGACAGGGGGACAAGAGACCCAGTACTTC
NA,many,TRBV15,TRBJ2-2,CATSRDRNEGELFF,TGTGCCACCAGCAGAGATAGGAACGAAGGGGAGCTGTTTTTT
TRBD2,few,TRBV20-1,TRBJ2-7,CSARGTSGSGGDEQYF,TGCAGTGCTAGAGGGACTAGCGGGAGCGGTGGCGACGAGCAGTACTTC
NA,NA,TRBV12-3/TRBV12-4,TRBJ1-1,CASSQTSMNTEAFF,TGTGCCAGCAGCCAGACAAGTATGAACACTGAAGCTTTCTTT
NA,few,TRBV9,TRBJ2-7,CASSQDSGAAYEQYF,TGTGCCAGCAGCCAAGACTCCGGGGCCGCCTACGAGCAGTACTTC
NA,many,TRBV7-2,TRBJ1-3,CASSLGPGGNTIYF,TGTGCCAGCAGCTTGGGTCCAGGAGGAAACACCATATATTTT
TRBD1,NA,TRBV29-1,TRBJ2-2,CSGTLQGLNTGELFF,TGCAGCGGGACACTACAGGGGTTGAACACCGGGGAGCTGTTTTTT
TRBD2,NA,TRBV19,TRBJ2-2,CASSIEAGGPSTGELFF,TGTGCCAGTAGTATAGAGGCGGGAGGGCCGTCCACCGGGGAGCTGTTTTTT
NA,NA,TRBV5-4,TRBJ1-5,CASSRKSLPRGQPQHF,TGTGCCAGCAGCCGAAAAAGCCTCCCCCGCGGGCAGCCCCAGCATTTT
TRBD2,NA,TRBV25-1,TRBJ2-7,CASSRPLGAGALSLAYEQYF,TGTGCCAGCAGCCGCCCCCTCGGAGCGGGGGCCCTTTCGTTGGCCTACGAGCAGTACTTC
TRBD1,NA,TRBV7-2,TRBJ1-4,CASSLALGTGNNEKLFF,TGTGCCAGCAGTTTAGCACTCGGGACAGGGAATAATGAAAAACTGTTTTTT
TRBD1,NA,TRBV29-1,TRBJ2-6,CSVEGPGQGSSGANVLTF,TGCAGCGTTGAAGGTCCGGGACAGGGGAGCTCTGGGGCCAACGTCCTGACTTTC
NA,NA,TRBV7-2,TRBJ1-4,CASSFTRNEKLFF,TGTGCCAGCAGCTTTACGAGGAATGAAAAACTGTTTTTT
NA,NA,TRBV7-9,TRBJ2-7,CASSVDSGGHQQYF,TGTGCCAGCAGCGTCGACAGTGGGGGGCATCAGCAGTACTTC
NA,NA,TRBV7-4,TRBJ1-6,CASSQDAMGYNSPLHF,TGTGCCAGCAGCCAAGACGCCATGGGGTATAATTCACCCCTCCACTTT
TRBD1,many,TRBV7-9,TRBJ1-2,CASSLETGGLGYTF,TGTGCCAGCAGCTTAGAAACAGGGGGTCTTGGCTACACCTTC
NA,NA,TRBV29-1,TRBJ1-2,CSVTDSYGYTF,TGCAGTGTGACAGACTCCTATGGCTACACCTTC
TRBD1,NA,TRBV10-3,TRBJ1-4,CAISELPGTANEKLFF,TGTGCCATCAGTGAACTCCCCGGGACAGCTAATGAAAAACTGTTTTTT
NA,many,TRBV19,TRBJ1-1,CASSDQGGAEAFF,TGTGCCAGTAGTGACCAGGGAGGTGCTGAAGCTTTCTTT
TRBD1,many,TRBV5-1,TRBJ1-2,CASSLAGTDGGYTF,TGCGCCAGCAGCTTGGCCGGGACAGATGGTGGCTACACCTTC
TRBD1,NA,TRBV7-8,TRBJ1-4,CASSPNQGAREKLFF,TGTGCCAGCAGCCCGAACCAGGGGGCACGGGAAAAACTGTTTTTT
NA,few,TRBV6-5,TRBJ2-5,CASSYSVPGKGETQYF,TGTGCCAGCAGTTACTCCGTCCCAGGGAAAGGAGAGACCCAGTACTTC
TRBD1,NA,TRBV10-3,TRBJ2-5,CAISRTGGSKETQYF,TGTGCCATCAGTCGGACAGGGGGCTCAAAAGAGACCCAGTACTTC
TRBD2,NA,TRBV25-1,TRBJ2-7,CARDREGGPYEQYF,TGTGCTAGAGATCGGGAGGGAGGGCCTTACGAGCAGTACTTC
NA,once,TRBV6-6,TRBJ1-6,CTSSEVGQRNSPLHF,TGTACCAGCAGTGAAGTAGGACAGAGAAATTCACCCCTCCACTTT
TRBD2,few,TRBV5-1,TRBJ2-7,CASSEDSSGGYEQYF,TGCGCCAGCAGCGAAGACTCTAGCGGGGGCTACGAGCAGTACTTC
TRBD1,NA,TRBV5-1,TRBJ2-3,CASSLSGTAADTQYF,TGCGCCAGCAGCCTATCCGGGACAGCGGCAGATACGCAGTATTTT
TRBD1,once,TRBV29-1,TRBJ1-1,CSVRQGWTEAFF,TGCAGCGTCCGACAGGGCTGGACTGAAGCTTTCTTT
NA,many,TRBV12-3/TRBV12-4,TRBJ1-6,CASAYYSPLHF,TGTGCCAGCGCCTACTATTCACCCCTCCACTTT
NA,many,TRBV10-3,TRBJ1-6,CAIRQTGDNSPLHF,TGTGCCATCAGGCAGACAGGAGATAATTCACCCCTCCACTTT
NA,many,TRBV7-9,TRBJ1-6,CASSRTGDGYNSPLHF,TGTGCCAGCAGTCGCACCGGGGACGGGTATAATTCACCCCTCCACTTT
TRBD1,few,TRBV2,TRBJ1-4,CARSSGTGSEKLFF,TGTGCCAGAAGCTCCGGGACAGGGTCGGAAAAACTGTTTTTT
TRBD2,many,TRBV7-2,TRBJ2-7,CASSLKREGYEQYF,TGTGCCAGCAGCTTAAAGCGGGAGGGTTACGAGCAGTACTTC
TRBD1,many,TRBV29-1,TRBJ1-1,CSETTGGPEAFF,TGCAGCGAAACGACAGGGGGCCCTGAAGCTTTCTTT
NA,many,TRBV2,TRBJ2-2,CASKGIRALTGELFF,TGTGCCAGCAAGGGCATCCGGGCTTTGACCGGGGAGCTGTTTTTT
TRBD1,NA,TRBV29-1,TRBJ1-2,CSGLGQGRGYTF,TGCAGCGGACTGGGACAGGGTCGTGGCTACACCTTC
NA,once,TRBV30,TRBJ2-5,CAWRRVETQYF,TGTGCCTGGAGACGGGTAGAGACCCAGTACTTC
NA,many,TRBV29-1,TRBJ1-4,CSVASGDNEKLFF,TGCAGCGTAGCCTCGGGGGATAATGAAAAACTGTTTTTT
NA,NA,TRBV25-1,TRBJ2-2,CASSLALVKLGNTGELFF,TGTGCCAGCAGCTTAGCACTAGTCAAGCTGGGGAACACCGGGGAGCTGTTTTTT
NA,few,TRBV20-1,TRBJ2-7,CSARSQQGYEQYF,TGCAGTGCTAGAAGCCAACAGGGCTACGAGCAGTACTTC
NA,once,TRBV2,TRBJ1-5,CASLVGGTRDQPQHF,TGTGCCAGCTTGGTTGGAGGGACAAGGGATCAGCCCCAGCATTTT
TRBD1,few,TRBV12-3/TRBV12-4,TRBJ1-1,CASRGQGAVAFF,TGTGCCAGCAGGGGACAGGGGGCGGTGGCTTTCTTT
NA,few,TRBV29-1,TRBJ2-7,CSVEVATEDRDYEQYF,TGCAGCGTTGAAGTTGCAACAGAGGACAGAGACTACGAGCAGTACTTC
NA,many,TRBV2,TRBJ2-7,CASSEVDEQYF,TGTGCCAGCAGTGAAGTGGACGAGCAGTACTTC
TRBD1,NA,TRBV7-6,TRBJ2-5,CARNTGGMETQYF,TGTGCTAGAAATACAGGGGGAATGGAGACCCAGTACTTC
NA,once,TRBV7-2,TRBJ2-7,CASSLGGAGLDQYF,TGTGCCAGCAGCTTAGGGGGTGCGGGCCTAGATCAGTACTTC
NA,many,TRBV15,TRBJ2-2,CATSRATVAGELFF,TGTGCCACCAGCAGAGCTACAGTGGCCGGGGAGCTGTTTTTT
TRBD1,NA,TRBV29-1,TRBJ1-1,CSVVGQGFF,TGCAGCGTTGTTGGACAGGGGTTCTTT
TRBD1,few,TRBV29-1,TRBJ2-7,CSVWDRGTYEQYF,TGCAGCGTTTGGGACAGGGGGACCTACGAGCAGTACTTC
NA,NA,TRBV2,TRBJ2-7,CASSAMSGSYEQYF,TGTGCCAGCAGTGCTATGTCGGGGTCCTACGAGCAGTACTTC
TRBD1,NA,TRBV12-3/TRBV12-4,TRBJ1-5,CASSRDRGQVQPQHF,TGTGCCAGCAGTAGAGACAGGGGGCAAGTACAGCCCCAGCATTTT
NA,many,TRBV24-1,TRBJ1-5,CATSDGGSGNQPQHF,TGTGCCACCAGTGATGGGGGATCGGGCAATCAGCCCCAGCATTTT
TRBD1,NA,TRBV20-1,TRBJ2-5,CSARDRQGAGETQYF,TGCAGTGCTAGAGATAGGCAGGGGGCGGGGGAGACCCAGTACTTC
NA,few,TRBV2,TRBJ1-1,CASSVSAVIMNTEAFF,TGTGCCAGCAGTGTATCGGCAGTCATCATGAACACTGAAGCTTTCTTT
NA,few,TRBV16,TRBJ1-5,CASSHNRAFSGNQPQHF,TGTGCCAGCAGCCACAACCGGGCCTTCAGCGGCAATCAGCCCCAGCATTTT
NA,many,TRBV7-9,TRBJ1-2,CASSLAEFGYTF,TGTGCCAGCAGCTTAGCGGAATTCGGCTACACCTTC
TRBD1,few,TRBV29-1,TRBJ2-2,CSATGLNTGELFF,TGCAGCGCGACAGGGCTTAACACCGGGGAGCTGTTTTTT